The clone carrying this T cell receptor beta chain has only one observation. Antigen specificity is unknown. The data stem from a study of blood T cells in healthy people across ages. Per germline, CDR1 ENHRY and CDR2 SYGVKD. CDR3 size: 15 residues. V lost 6 bases to trimming and J lost 4 bases; unmatched junction nucleotides: 6. Regarding the study as a whole: Age showed a roughly linear inverse relationship with TCR beta diversity per million T cells.

Sample-barcoded 5' priming and a J-beta primer mix drove a second PCR of roughly 7 to 11 cycles. Tags on each cDNA molecule came from a template-switch adaptor with 12 random nucleotides. Each sample yielded at least 3 million CDR3-containing paired-end reads. TCRdb re-called the 5' RACE reads with MiXCR, one entry per CDR3 protein. Among over 1,500,000 distinct CDR3 sequences listed, 49% were seen once. Total RNA, at least 5.5 micrograms per sample, came from PBMCs. The sequence came from a woman in her thirties or forties in good health. The rearrangement links TRBV10-3 to TRBJ1-2; 12 bases match TRBD1. The specimen sequenced was blood. In DNA form, the CDR3 reads TGTGCCATCAGGGGGACAGGGGGCGTTGGCTATGGCTACACCTTC. Amino acid sequence: CAIRGTGGVGYGYTF.